This T cell receptor (beta chain) appears in the sequencing data of a study of post-analysis software for immune sequencing data. Study results and limitations: Higher frequency in patients than in controls was seen for about five TRBV segments, with TRBV5-6, TRBV5-1 and TRBV20-1 among them. Strong co-clustering by F measure was evident for samples that had been prepared in the same batch.

Unique molecular identifiers had been added to the TCR beta cDNA libraries. MiXCR was run by TCRdb on the PCR reads, yielding one entry per CDR3 protein. The data contain fewer than 850,000 distinct CDR3 sequences, just under 30% of them seen just once; the ten biggest clones take up around 0.56%. V lost 4 bases and J lost 14; bases outside the gene matches: 11. The CDR3 has 14 amino acids. The germline gives CDR1 MNHNS, CDR2 SASEGT. A few counts support this clonotype. Its antigen is currently unknown. This clonotype was sampled from a girl aged 10 to 17 with multiple sclerosis. This rearrangement joins TRBV6-1 to TRBJ1-6, with 7 bases that match TRBD1. Specimen: blood. The chain's CDR3 is CASSARTGPPALHF. The CDR3 nucleotides read TGTGCCAGCAGTGCTCGGACAGGCCCACCGGCCCTCCACTTT.